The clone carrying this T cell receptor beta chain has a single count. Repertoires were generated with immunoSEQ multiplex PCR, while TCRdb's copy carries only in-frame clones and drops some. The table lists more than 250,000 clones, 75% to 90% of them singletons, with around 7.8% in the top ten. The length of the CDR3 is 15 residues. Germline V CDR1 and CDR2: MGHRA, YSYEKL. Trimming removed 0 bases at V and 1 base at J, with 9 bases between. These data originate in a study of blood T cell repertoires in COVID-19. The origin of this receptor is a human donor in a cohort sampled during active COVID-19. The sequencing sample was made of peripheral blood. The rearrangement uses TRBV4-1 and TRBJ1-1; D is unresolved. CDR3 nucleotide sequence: TGCGCCAGCAGCCAAGATTCCCTAGGGAACACTGAAGCTTTCTTT. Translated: CASSQDSLGNTEAFF.